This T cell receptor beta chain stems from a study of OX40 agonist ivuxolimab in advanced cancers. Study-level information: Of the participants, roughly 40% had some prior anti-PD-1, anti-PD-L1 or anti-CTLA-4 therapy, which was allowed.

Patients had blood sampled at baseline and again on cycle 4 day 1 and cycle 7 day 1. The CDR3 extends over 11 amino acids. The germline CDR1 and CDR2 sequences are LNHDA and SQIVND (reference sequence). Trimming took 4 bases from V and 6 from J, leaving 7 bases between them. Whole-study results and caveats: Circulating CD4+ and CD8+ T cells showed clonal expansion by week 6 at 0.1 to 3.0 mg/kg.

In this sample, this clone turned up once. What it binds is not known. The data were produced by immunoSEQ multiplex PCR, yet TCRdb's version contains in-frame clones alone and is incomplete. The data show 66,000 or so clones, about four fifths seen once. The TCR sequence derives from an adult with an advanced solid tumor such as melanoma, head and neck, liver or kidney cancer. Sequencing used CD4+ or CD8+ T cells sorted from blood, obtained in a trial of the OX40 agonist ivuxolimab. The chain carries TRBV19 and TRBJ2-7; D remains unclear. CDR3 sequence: CASSTRGEQYF. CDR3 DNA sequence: TGTGCCAGTAGTACCCGTGGCGAGCAGTACTTC. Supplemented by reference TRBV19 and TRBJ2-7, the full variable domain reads DGGITQSPKYLFRKEGQNVTLSCEQNLNHDAMYWYRQDPGQGLRLIYYSQIVNDFQKGDIAEGYSVSREKKESFPLTVTSAQKNPTAFYLCASSTRGEQYFGPGTRLTVT.